Listed here are 23 T cell receptor beta chains from one sample, sequenced in a study of CD8+CD57+ T cells in acquired aplastic anemia. TCR beta VDJ combinations and CDR3 sequences were profiled from genomic DNA. One entry per CDR3 protein, called by TCRdb with MiXCR from the reads. The data contain some 150,000 distinct CDR3 sequences, 41% of them seen just once; the ten biggest clones take up under 9%. The sequencing input was sorted CD4+, CD8+, or CD8+CD57+ T cells (not recorded which) from PBMCs. These receptors all come from a human donor in good health, serving as a control.

This clonotype was picked up many times. The chain employs TRBV4-1 and TRBJ2-3; D gene uncertain. The CDR3 loop spans 13 amino acids. The V gene lost 0 bases and the J gene lost 5 bases, with 6 bases spanning the gap. CDR1 MGHRA and CDR2 YSYEKL come from the germline V gene. CDR3 region: CASSQDRLDTQYF. The CDR3 region has the DNA TGCGCCAGCAGCCAAGATCGATTAGATACGCAGTATTTT.

In this sample, this clonotype turned up many times. The gene calls are TRBV29-1 and TRBJ1-2, with D perhaps matching TRBD1 (6 bases). Trimming shortened V by 5 bases and J by 2 bases, and 18 bases separated the two germline ends. This CDR3 has 15 amino acids. From germline, CDR1 is SQVTM and CDR2 ANQGSEA. Here the CDR3 reads CSVLFLGGGNYGYTF. CDR3 nucleotide sequence: TGCAGCGTTTTATTCCTCGGGGGGGGCAACTATGGCTACACCTTC.

The rearrangement uses TRBV5-1 and TRBJ2-5; 10 bases are a match to TRBD2. CDR1 and CDR2 from the germline V gene are SGHRS and YFSETQ. The length of the CDR3 is 18 residues. Trimming cost V 3 bases and J 4 bases; bases outside gene matches: 15. The CDR3 sequence: CASSSQASGGAYRETQYF. Written as DNA, the CDR3 is TGCGCCAGCAGCTCTCAGGCTAGCGGGGGTGCGTACCGAGAGACCCAGTACTTC. The variable domain in full, completed from reference TRBV5-1 and TRBJ2-5, reads KAGVTQTPRYLIKTRGQQVTLSCSPISGHRSVSWYQQTPGQGLQFLFEYFSETQRNKGNFPGRFSGRQFSNSRSEMNVSTLELGDSALYLCASSSQASGGAYRETQYFGPGTRLLVL.

The chain uses TRBV3-1 and TRBJ1-1; D call uncertain. V was pared by 1 base and J by 4 bases, with 16 bases between. This CDR3 is built from 16 residues. In germline, CDR1 is LGHDT, CDR2 YNNKEL (reference sequence). The CDR3 bases are TGTGCCAGCAGCCAAGTTGCGCTAAAGGTGAGCACTGAAGCTTTCTTT. Protein sequence: CASSQVALKVSTEAFF. The variable domain in full, completed from reference TRBV3-1 and TRBJ1-1, reads DTAVSQTPKYLVTQMGNDKSIKCEQNLGHDTMYWYKQDSKKFLKIMFSYNNKELIINETVPNRFSPKSPDKAHLNLHINSLELGDSAVYFCASSQVALKVSTEAFFGQGTRLTVV.

The chain links TRBV29-1 to TRBJ2-7; D may be TRBD1 or TRBD2 (5 bases each). The CDR3 consists of 10 residues. Germline loops: CDR1 SQVTM, CDR2 ANQGSEA. V was cut by 6 bases and J by 4 bases, with 7 bases left in between. This CDR3 is CSVGEYEQYF. DNA of the CDR3: TGCAGCGTGGGGGAATACGAGCAGTACTTC.

V and J are TRBV15 and TRBJ1-1, with D unresolved. CDR1 is LNHNV, CDR2 YYDKDF, per germline (reference sequence). CDR3 length: 13 residues. Trimming left V 2 bases short and J 0 bases short, with 4 bases between. This chain's CDR3 is CATSRQVNTEAFF. The CDR3 bases are TGTGCCACCAGCAGACAGGTGAACACTGAAGCTTTCTTT. Filled out from reference TRBV15 and TRBJ1-1, the complete variable domain reads DAMVIQNPRYQVTQFGKPVTLSCSQTLNHNVMYWYQQKSSQAPKLLFHYYDKDFNNEADTPDNFQSRRPNTSFCFLDIRSPGLGDTAMYLCATSRQVNTEAFFGQGTRLTVV.

The genes are TRBV7-2 and TRBJ1-6; D remains ambiguous. Germline V gene sequence: CDR1 SGHTA, CDR2 FQGNSA. The germline V and J ends were trimmed by 6 bases and 2 bases, with 8 bases remaining between them. The CDR3 sequence is 14 residues long. The CDR3 DNA reads TGTGCCAGCAGGGCCCGGCCCTATAATTCACCCCTCCACTTT. Its protein product is CASRARPYNSPLHF.

The chain is built from TRBV10-3 and TRBJ2-2; D could derive from TRBD1 or TRBD2 (5 bases each). Germline V gives CDR1 ENHRY, CDR2 SYGVKD. V lost 7 bases and J 0 bases, leaving 9 bases between the germline ends. CDR3 length: 14 amino acids. CDR3 nucleotide sequence: TGTGCCATCAAGGGGCGGGCGAACACCGGGGAGCTGTTTTTT. Amino acid sequence: CAIKGRANTGELFF.

V is TRBV7-6 and J is TRBJ2-3, with D tentatively TRBD1 (6 bases). Germline values: CDR1 SGHVS, CDR2 FNYEAQ. Trimming stripped 5 bases from V and 0 bases from J, with 12 bases between. This CDR3 has 15 amino acids. This CDR3 reads CASSEGGTSTDTQYF. The CDR3 DNA reads TGTGCCAGCAGCGAAGGGGGTACTAGCACAGATACGCAGTATTTT.

Details on this clonotype: This clone may be a read error of a much larger clone one base away. This chain joins TRBV5-1 and TRBJ1-2; D may be TRBD1 (6 bases). This CDR3 is built from 14 residues. The germline gives CDR1 SGHRS, CDR2 YFSETQ. The CDR3 DNA is TGCGCCAGCAGCCCCGCGCAGGGGACCTATGGCCACACCTTC. This codes for CASSPAQGTYGHTF.

This clonotype was recorded at least ten times. This chain uses TRBV20-1 with TRBJ2-7, with TRBD1 as a possible D gene (5 bases). The CDR3 consists of 14 residues. The germline V gene has CDR1 DFQATT and CDR2 SNEGSKA (reference sequence). Trimming stripped 6 bases from V and 0 bases from J, with 15 bases between. The CDR3 loop is CSARTSLASYEQYF. CDR3 in DNA: TGCAGTGCGAGGACATCCTTAGCCTCCTACGAGCAGTACTTC.

This clonotype was seen ten or more times. The genes are TRBV7-9 and TRBJ1-4; perhaps TRBD1 as D (6 bases). This CDR3 comprises 16 residues. Germline loops: CDR1 SEHNR, CDR2 FQNEAQ (reference sequence). Trimming stripped 7 bases from V and 7 bases from J, with 22 bases between. CDR3 loop: CASIQSGAQRSEKLFF. The CDR3 DNA reads as TGTGCCAGCATACAATCAGGGGCCCAACGGAGTGAAAAACTGTTTTTT.

Ten or more counts support this clonotype. This chain joins TRBV19 and TRBJ1-5; TRBD1 matches at 9 bases. CDR3 size: 15 residues. J lost 5 bases, V lost 3 bases, and 5 bases had no gene match. CDR1 is LNHDA, CDR2 SQIVND, per germline (reference sequence). The CDR3 nucleotides read TGTGCCAGTAGTATTCCACAGGGGGCGCATCAGCCCCAGCATTTT. It translates to CASSIPQGAHQPQHF.

This clonotype was seen many times. V gene TRBV24-1 combines with J gene TRBJ1-1; unclear D gene. V lost 9 bases, J lost 1 base, and 32 bases lay in between. CDR3 length: 20 amino acids. Germline CDR1 and CDR2: KGHDR and SFDVKD. CDR3 DNA sequence: TGTGCCACCCCCGTTTTGGTGTCCCGGGTGTGGTGGCTTGCGAACACTGAAGCTTTCTTT. Its protein product is CATPVLVSRVWWLANTEAFF.

In DNA form, the CDR3 reads TGCGCCAGCAGCGTGACAACCGGCACCGGGGAGCTGTTTTTT. Its protein is CASSVTTGTGELFF. This chain uses TRBV5-1 with TRBJ2-2; D unclear. The germline V gene has CDR1 SGHRS and CDR2 YFSETQ. This CDR3 is built from 14 residues. V was clipped by 4 bases and J by 4 bases, with 11 bases between them.

This chain links TRBV24-1 with TRBJ1-2; D might be TRBD1 (5 bases). Trimming left V 8 bases short and J 4 bases short, with 19 bases between. This CDR3 is built from 15 residues. Germline CDR1 is KGHDR and CDR2 is SFDVKD. CDR3 sequence (DNA): TGTGCCACCAAGGACTCAGACAGTCGGCTCTATGGCTACACCTTC. Protein: CATKDSDSRLYGYTF.

This rearrangement joins TRBV20-1 to TRBJ1-6, with 7 bases lining up with TRBD1. Germline values: CDR1 DFQATT, CDR2 SNEGSKA (reference sequence). The J segment lost 8 bases and the V segment lost 6 bases, leaving 7 bases of the junction unmatched. The CDR3 length is 13 residues. In nucleotides, the CDR3 is TGCAGTGCCAGGGGGACAAAGGATTCACCCCTCCACTTT. Amino acid sequence: CSARGTKDSPLHF.

The rearrangement joins TRBV19 to TRBJ2-5; possibly TRBD2 for D (6 bases). Germline-derived CDR1 and CDR2 are LNHDA and SQIVND (reference sequence). The CDR3 has 16 amino acids. V dropped 5 bases and J dropped 2 bases, with 18 bases sitting between them. Here the CDR3 DNA reads TGTGCCAGTAGTTCCTTATGGGGGGACGATCAAGAGACCCAGTACTTC. This translates into CASSSLWGDDQETQYF.

Points on this clonotype: A much larger clone is a single base away; this may be a read error. V usage is TRBV20-1 and J usage is TRBJ1-5; TRBD1 is a possible D gene (5 bases). Deletions cut 6 bases from V and 5 bases from J, with 14 bases between. The germline CDR1 and CDR2 sequences are DFQATT and SNEGSKA (reference sequence). The CDR3 contains 13 residues. The CDR3 DNA is TGCAGTGCCCGCCGGGGGATCGATCAGCCCCAGCATTTT. This sequence encodes CSARRGIDQPQHF.

A note on this clonotype: A much larger clonotype is one base distant, so this may be a read error. V is TRBV3-1 and J is TRBJ1-2; TRBD1 might be the D (5 bases). Germline CDR1 is LGHDT and CDR2 is YNNKEL (reference sequence). This CDR3 region has 14 residues. Trimming pared 0 bases from V and 8 bases from J, leaving 13 bases between. Written as DNA, the CDR3 is TGTGCCAGCAGCCAAGATTACGGGGGACGCGGCTACACCTTC. Its protein product is CASSQDYGGRGYTF.

V is TRBV6-5 and J is TRBJ2-7; a weak D match, TRBD2 (7 bases). V was clipped by 4 bases and J by 2 bases, with 15 bases between them. Germline loops: CDR1 MNHEY, CDR2 SVGAGI. The CDR3 extends over 15 amino acids. The CDR3 region is CASSSYGGAAYEQYF. The DNA for the CDR3 is TGTGCCAGCAGTTCATATGGGGGGGCCGCCTACGAGCAGTACTTC.

This clonotype was seen at least ten times. J is TRBJ1-1 and V is TRBV19; no clear D. Germline loops: CDR1 LNHDA, CDR2 SQIVND (reference sequence). The V gene lost 7 bases and the J gene lost 1 base, with 13 bases spanning the gap. The CDR3 is made up of 14 amino acids. CDR3: CASTHVSKNTEAFF. DNA for the CDR3: TGTGCCAGTACCCATGTCTCTAAGAACACTGAAGCTTTCTTT.

This clonotype showed up just a few times. V gene TRBV30 combines with J gene TRBJ1-1; TRBD1 matches 11 bases. CDR1 is GTSNPN, CDR2 SVGIG, per germline (reference sequence). This CDR3 has 14 amino acids. With 1 base clipped from V and 11 bases from J, the junction kept 9 bases outside the gene matches. The DNA for the CDR3 is TGTGCCTGGAGTGGCGGGACAGGGGGTTATCGCGCTTTCTTT. Its protein is CAWSGGTGGYRAFF.